These 22 T cell receptor beta chains were all obtained from the same sample, sequenced in a study of blood T cell repertoires in COVID-19. Clones were read by immunoSEQ multiplex PCR, and TCRdb kept only the in-frame ones, dropping some. Among 150,000 to 200,000 clones listed, over 80% were seen once. Sequencing was carried out using peripheral blood. The source of these receptors is a woman in her 30s with acute or convalescent COVID-19.

The J gene is TRBJ1-1, the V gene TRBV11-2; D possibly corresponds to TRBD1 (5 bases). V was clipped by 1 base and J by 4 bases, with 10 bases between them. Germline loops: CDR1 SGHAT, CDR2 FQNNGV. The CDR3 has 14 residues. The CDR3 DNA reads as TGTGCCAGCAGCTTAGCAGGGCCGGCCACTGAAGCTTTCTTT. Residues: CASSLAGPATEAFF.

The rearrangement joins TRBV5-4 to TRBJ2-1, with 12 positions matching TRBD1. There are 16 residues in the CDR3. J was trimmed by 7 bases and V by 1 base; bases with no gene match: 6. In germline, CDR1 is SGHNT, CDR2 YYREEE (reference sequence). CDR3 nucleotide sequence: TGTGCCAGCAGCTTGCCCGGGACAGGGGGCCCTAATGAGCAGTTCTTC. Protein product: CASSLPGTGGPNEQFF.

V and J are TRBV2 and TRBJ2-1, with D perhaps TRBD1 (5 bases). CDR1 and CDR2 (germline): SNHLY, FYNNEI. The CDR3 sequence is 16 residues long. V dropped 3 bases and J dropped 2 bases, with 14 bases sitting between them. The CDR3 loop reads CASSEVGAPTYNEQFF. The CDR3 DNA is TGTGCCAGCAGTGAGGTAGGGGCGCCGACCTACAATGAGCAGTTCTTC.

J is TRBJ1-6 and V is TRBV6-1, with 7 nucleotides matching TRBD1. The CDR3 consists of 15 residues. The V gene's germline CDR1 is MNHNS and CDR2 SASEGT. The V gene end was trimmed by 2 bases and the J gene end by 7 bases; junction bases not matched to a gene: 5. As DNA, the CDR3 is TGTGCCAGCAGTGAATGGACAGGTGCAAATTCACCCCTCCACTTT. This encodes CASSEWTGANSPLHF.

About this clone: A junction boundary mismatches the germline segment, possibly from a read error. V and J are TRBV3-1 (or the pseudogene TRBV3-2) and TRBJ1-2, with D possibly matching TRBD1 (6 bases). CDR1 is LGHDT, CDR2 YNNKEL, per germline (reference sequence). This CDR3 comprises 13 residues. Here the CDR3 reads CARSHGGAGGYTF. The CDR3 nucleotides read TGTGCCCGCAGCCATGGGGGGGCGGGGGGCTACACCTTC.

The chain joins TRBV10-3 to TRBJ2-3, with D tentatively TRBD1 (5 bases). The V gene lost 7 bases and the J gene lost 4 bases, with 15 bases spanning the gap. Germline V gene data show CDR1 as ENHRY and CDR2 as SYGVKD. The CDR3 has 14 amino acids. In DNA, the CDR3 is TGTGCCATCACCCCCGGGCAGGGCGCAGATACGCAGTATTTT. Translation gives CAITPGQGADTQYF.

This clone showed up just a few times. This chain joins TRBV3-1 (or the pseudogene TRBV3-2) and TRBJ2-3; 10 bases agree with TRBD2. V lost 2 bases, J lost 0 bases, and 2 bases stayed unmatched. The CDR3 is 16 amino acids. The germline V gene has CDR1 LGHDT and CDR2 YNNKEL (reference sequence). The CDR3: CASSQLAGASTDTQYF. For the CDR3, the DNA is TGTGCCAGCAGCCAACTAGCGGGGGCTAGCACAGATACGCAGTATTTT.

This chain joins TRBV11-2 and TRBJ2-5, with D perhaps TRBD2 (6 bases). The length of the CDR3 is 14 residues. Per the germline V gene, CDR1 is SGHAT and CDR2 is FQNNGV. The V and J ends lost 2 bases and 5 bases respectively, with 12 bases between them. The DNA for the CDR3 is TGTGCCAGCAGCTTATTCGGGACTTTCGAGACCCAGTACTTC. Amino acids: CASSLFGTFETQYF.

A single count supports this clone. The chain joins TRBV19 to TRBJ1-1; possibly TRBD1 for D (5 bases). Deletions cut 6 bases from V and 0 bases from J, with 11 bases between. There are 14 residues in the CDR3. The germline V gene has CDR1 LNHDA and CDR2 SQIVND (reference sequence). The CDR3 nucleotides are TGTGCCAGTAGAGTTTCGGACATGAACACTGAAGCTTTCTTT. It translates to CASRVSDMNTEAFF.

The chain links TRBV7-2 to TRBJ2-7; D uncertain. Trimming removed 0 bases at V and 4 bases at J, with 10 bases between. Germline V lookup: CDR1 SGHTA, CDR2 FQGNSA. This CDR3 has 14 amino acids. Here the CDR3 DNA reads TGTGCCAGCAGCTTAGCAGGCGGCTTATACGAGCAGTACTTC. It specifies CASSLAGGLYEQYF. Full variable domain (outside the CDR3, taken from reference TRBV7-2 and TRBJ2-7): GAGVSQSPSNKVTEKGKDVELRCDPISGHTALYWYRQSLGQGLEFLIYFQGNSAPDKSGLPSDRFSAERTGGSVSTLTIQRTQQEDSAVYLCASSLAGGLYEQYFGPGTRLTVT.

V is TRBV27 and J is TRBJ2-1, with 8 positions matching TRBD2. Germline V CDR1 and CDR2: MNHEY, SMNVEV (reference sequence). This CDR3 comprises 14 residues. The trim removed 3 bases at V and 9 bases at J, leaving 7 bases unmatched. The CDR3 bases are TGTGCCAGCAGTTTTGACGGGGGGGGGAGTGAGCAGTTCTTC. This codes for CASSFDGGGSEQFF.

The rearrangement uses TRBV30 and TRBJ1-2, with D unclear. Trimming pared 1 base from V and 4 bases from J, leaving 10 bases between. CDR3 length equals 13 residues. Germline V gene lookup returns CDR1 GTSNPN and CDR2 SVGIG (reference sequence). The CDR3 DNA follows: TGTGCCTGGAGTGCGGTTCGAGGCTATGGCTACACCTTC. This encodes CAWSAVRGYGYTF.

This clone appeared a few times. The chain uses TRBV6-6 and TRBJ2-2, with 7 bases aligning to TRBD1. J gave up 6 bases and V 3 bases, and 4 bases lay outside the gene matches. CDR1 MNHNY and CDR2 SVGAGI come from the germline V gene (reference sequence). The CDR3 is made up of 14 amino acids. DNA for the CDR3: TGTGCCAGCAGTTATTACAGGGGTGCCGGGGAGCTGTTTTTT. Amino acids: CASSYYRGAGELFF.

The chain is built from TRBV6-2 or TRBV6-3 and TRBJ2-1, with a weak D call TRBD1 (6 bases). Germline V gene data show CDR1 as MNHEY and CDR2 as SVGEGT. The CDR3 length is 18 residues. V lost 4 bases to trimming and J lost 3 bases, with 22 bases between them. For the CDR3, the DNA is TGTGCCAGCAGTTCTACGGAATACGGGTACAGGGACTACAATGAGCAGTTCTTC. Protein: CASSSTEYGYRDYNEQFF.

J is TRBJ2-2 and V is TRBV4-2; D may be TRBD1 (6 bases). This CDR3 comprises 15 residues. The ends were cut back, 4 bases at V and 7 bases at J, with 16 bases in the middle. CDR1 and CDR2 from the germline V gene are LGHNA and YNFKEQ. Here the CDR3 reads CASSLLGGAGGELFF. The CDR3 nucleotides read TGTGCCAGCAGCCTATTAGGGGGAGCCGGCGGGGAGCTGTTTTTT.

The chain combines TRBV5-1 with TRBJ2-7; possible D gene TRBD2, 7 bases. V lost 0 bases to trimming and J lost 6 bases, with 10 bases between them. The CDR3 is made up of 13 amino acids. Germline V gene lookup returns CDR1 SGHRS and CDR2 YFSETQ. The CDR3 coding sequence is TGCGCCAGCAGCTTGGCCGGGGGGCGCGAGCAGTACTTC. Translation gives CASSLAGGREQYF. The entire variable domain, with the rest obtained from reference TRBV5-1 and TRBJ2-7, is as follows: KAGVTQTPRYLIKTRGQQVTLSCSPISGHRSVSWYQQTPGQGLQFLFEYFSETQRNKGNFPGRFSGRQFSNSRSEMNVSTLELGDSALYLCASSLAGGREQYFGPGTRLTVT.

This clone was detected once. DNA for the CDR3: TGTGCCAGCAGCTTAGCGAATCCTAGCGGGAGAACTAGCACAGATACGCAGTATTTT. Protein product: CASSLANPSGRTSTDTQYF. The rearrangement uses TRBV7-6 and TRBJ2-3, with 10 bases that match TRBD2. CDR3 length: 19 amino acids. V trimming: 0 bases; J trimming: 0 bases; junction bases outside the gene matches: 9. The V gene's germline CDR1 is SGHVS and CDR2 FNYEAQ.

The rearrangement links TRBV4-1 to TRBJ2-2; 12 bases map to TRBD2. The CDR3 covers 19 residues. The V and J ends lost 4 bases and 0 bases, in that order; junction bases with no gene match: 9. Germline V gene sequence: CDR1 MGHRA, CDR2 YSYEKL. The CDR3 DNA sequence: TGCGCCAGCAGCCGTACTCGACTAGCGGGAGTATCGAACACCGGGGAGCTGTTTTTT. Translation gives CASSRTRLAGVSNTGELFF.

The J gene is TRBJ1-1, the V gene TRBV28; weak D call: TRBD1 (5 bases). CDR3 length: 15 amino acids. V lost 1 base to trimming and J lost 4 bases, with 13 bases between them. In germline, CDR1 is MDHEN, CDR2 SYDVKM. Here the CDR3 reads CASSLFGRGGTEAFF. In nucleotides, the CDR3 is TGTGCCAGCAGTTTATTTGGCCGGGGGGGCACTGAAGCTTTCTTT.

This clone has more than one count but fewer than ten. The chain is built from TRBV27 and TRBJ1-2; 8 positions match TRBD1. Trimming cost V 4 bases and J 3 bases; bases outside gene matches: 7. CDR1 is MNHEY, CDR2 SMNVEV, per germline (reference sequence). This CDR3 is built from 15 residues. The CDR3 nucleotides are TGTGCCAGCAGTTCTTACCCAGGGGGCGACTATGGCTACACCTTC. This sequence encodes CASSSYPGGDYGYTF.

V gene TRBV28 combines with J gene TRBJ2-7; unclear D gene. Per germline, CDR1 MDHEN and CDR2 SYDVKM. V lost 1 base, J lost 2 bases, and 9 bases lay in between. The CDR3 consists of 14 residues. The CDR3 reads CASSLSQPPYEQYF. CDR3 coding DNA: TGTGCCAGCAGTTTATCACAGCCACCCTACGAGCAGTACTTC.

The chain carries TRBV5-1 and TRBJ1-3; D gene unclear. This CDR3 has 17 residues. Germline V lookup: CDR1 SGHRS, CDR2 YFSETQ. The V and J ends lost 0 bases and 0 bases respectively, with 13 bases between them. The CDR3 nucleotides are TGCGCCAGCAGCTTGGGAAAATCGAGGATCTCTGGAAACACCATATATTTT. This sequence encodes CASSLGKSRISGNTIYF.